These 17 T cell receptor beta chains came from one sample sequenced in a study of blood T cells in healthy people across ages. Combining a sample-barcoded 5' primer with a J-beta primer mix, a second PCR ran for roughly 7 to 11 cycles. A single record per CDR3 protein comes from TCRdb applying MiXCR to the 5' RACE reads. This sample has 1.5 million to 2 million distinct CDR3 sequences, with 40% to 55% found just once. Sequencing input: blood. The source is a woman aged 40 to 50 in good health.

Worth noting for this clonotype: The germline gene is not matched at one end of the junction; a read error may be the cause. V is TRBV28 and J is TRBJ2-1; 12 bases are a match to TRBD1. The CDR3 spans 17 residues. Looked up from germline, CDR1 is MDHEN and CDR2 is SYDVKM. The CDR3 DNA reads as TGTGTCAGCAGTCCTCCCGGGGACAGGGGGCGCCCCGATGAGCAGTTCTTC. It yields the protein CVSSPPGDRGRPDEQFF. Supplemented by reference TRBV28 and TRBJ2-1, the full variable domain reads DVKVTQSSRYLVKRTGEKVFLECVQDMDHENMFWYRQDPGLGLRLIYFSYDVKMKEKGDIPEGYSVSREKKERFSLILESASTNQTSMYLCVSSPPGDRGRPDEQFFGPGTRLTVL.

The chain couples TRBV20-1 to TRBJ1-2; TRBD1 is a possible D gene (5 bases). This CDR3 has 14 residues. Germline assignment: CDR1 DFQATT and CDR2 SNEGSKA (reference sequence). The V end was cut by 3 bases, the J end by 7 bases, with 18 bases between. CDR3 sequence reads: CSASYRSGGPGYTF. The DNA of the CDR3 is TGCAGTGCTAGCTACAGGTCGGGAGGTCCTGGCTACACCTTC.

This rearrangement joins TRBV20-1 to TRBJ1-4; TRBD1 agrees at 7 bases. With 0 bases clipped from V and 10 bases from J, the junction kept 8 bases outside the gene matches. CDR1 is DFQATT and CDR2 is SNEGSKA in the germline V gene (reference sequence). The CDR3 has 14 amino acids. The CDR3 here is CSARERQGEGKLFF. CDR3 DNA: TGCAGTGCTAGAGAACGGCAGGGGGAGGGAAAACTGTTTTTT.

The chain recombines TRBV4-3 with TRBJ2-7, with D perhaps given as TRBD1 or TRBD2 (6 bases each). The CDR3 runs 12 residues. The germline gives CDR1 LGHNA, CDR2 YSLEER. The CDR3 DNA reads TGCGTCATCCGGGGGCGCTCCTACGAGCAGTACTTC. Protein sequence: CVIRGRSYEQYF.

This clonotype has only a few counts. The chain combines TRBV12-3 or TRBV12-4 with TRBJ2-1; perhaps TRBD2 as D (7 bases). The CDR3 has 17 amino acids. Trimming removed 1 base at V and 7 bases at J, with 20 bases between. CDR3 nucleotides: TGTGCCAGCAGTTTAGTAATACGGGGGGCTGTGGGTAATGAGCAGTTCTTC. Amino acid sequence: CASSLVIRGAVGNEQFF.

This chain uses TRBV27 with TRBJ1-1; D ambiguous. The ends were cut back, 5 bases at V and 3 bases at J, with 10 bases in the middle. Germline-derived CDR1 and CDR2 are MNHEY and SMNVEV (reference sequence). This CDR3 is built from 13 residues. The CDR3 is CASSPGSYTEAFF. In nucleotides, the CDR3 is TGTGCCAGCAGTCCCGGGTCCTACACTGAAGCTTTCTTT.

The chain recombines TRBV9 with TRBJ2-1, with 8 bases fitting TRBD1. The trim removed 3 bases at V and 9 bases at J, leaving 5 bases unmatched. Germline V gene lookup returns CDR1 SGDLS and CDR2 YYNGEE. The CDR3 totals 13 residues. The CDR3 spells CASSGVGTGEQFF. CDR3 nucleotide sequence: TGTGCCAGCAGCGGAGTAGGGACAGGTGAGCAGTTCTTC.

This clonotype was seen only a few times. The chain employs TRBV5-1 and TRBJ2-3, with 10 bases fitting TRBD1. Germline loops: CDR1 SGHRS, CDR2 YFSETQ. The CDR3 has 16 residues. Trimming at V came to 3 bases and at J to 3 bases, leaving 7 bases not matched to a gene. CDR3 DNA: TGCGCCAGCAGCTGGGGGGACAGGGGAGTGACAGATACGCAGTATTTT. Protein: CASSWGDRGVTDTQYF.

The V gene is TRBV20-1, the J gene TRBJ1-1; D is unclear. This CDR3 has 13 amino acids. Germline V gene data show CDR1 as DFQATT and CDR2 as SNEGSKA (reference sequence). V shed 1 base and J shed 4 bases, with 10 bases lying between them. The CDR3 DNA reads TGCAGTGCTAGAGGCCCCCGCGGCACTGAAGCTTTCTTT. Translation: CSARGPRGTEAFF.

This clonotype was recorded only once. The V call is TRBV7-2, the J call TRBJ2-5, with D possibly TRBD2 on 5 matching bases. This CDR3 region has 12 residues. Per germline, CDR1 SGHTA and CDR2 FQGNSA. V lost 7 bases, J lost 11 bases, and 17 bases lay in between. The CDR3 sequence: CASNELAGEQYF. CDR3 sequence (DNA): TGTGCCAGCAATGAGCTAGCCGGTGAGCAGTACTTC.

This clonotype has just a few counts. The genes are TRBV20-1 and TRBJ2-1; the D gene could be TRBD1 or TRBD2 (5 bases each). CDR3 length: 13 residues. Trimming stripped 5 bases from V and 0 bases from J, with 8 bases between. CDR1 is DFQATT and CDR2 is SNEGSKA in the germline V gene (reference sequence). This chain's CDR3 is CSARGPSYNEQFF. DNA for the CDR3: TGCAGTGCTCGGGGCCCCTCCTACAATGAGCAGTTCTTC.

The chain has TRBV4-2 and TRBJ1-3; 9 bases are a match to TRBD1. Germline loops: CDR1 LGHNA, CDR2 YNFKEQ. The CDR3 extends over 16 amino acids. Trimming took 4 bases from V and 2 from J; bases not matched to a gene: 6. CDR3 nucleotides: TGTGCCAGCAGCCCACCAAGGACAGGGGCTGGAAACACCATATATTTT. This sequence encodes CASSPPRTGAGNTIYF.

V and J are TRBV2 and TRBJ1-2; D not resolved. With 3 bases removed from V and 0 bases from J, the gap between germline ends came to 8 bases. Germline V gene sequence: CDR1 SNHLY, CDR2 FYNNEI. The CDR3 sequence is 14 residues long. This CDR3 is CASSEEDANYGYTF. As DNA, the CDR3 is TGTGCCAGCAGTGAGGAGGACGCTAACTATGGCTACACCTTC.

The chain uses TRBV5-1 and TRBJ2-3, with 7 nucleotides matching TRBD1. This CDR3 contains 17 residues. Germline loops: CDR1 SGHRS, CDR2 YFSETQ. V shed 1 base, J shed 3 bases, and the junction held 11 bases outside the gene matches. CDR3 nucleotide sequence: TGCGCCAGCAGCTTGCTACTCGACAGGGCTGGGACAGATACGCAGTATTTT. The encoded protein is CASSLLLDRAGTDTQYF.

J is TRBJ2-4 and V is TRBV27, with 10 bases fitting TRBD2. The CDR3 is made up of 15 amino acids. From germline, CDR1 is MNHEY and CDR2 SMNVEV (reference sequence). V shed 6 bases and J 8 bases; nucleotides not matched to a gene: 10. The CDR3 loop is CASRRDRLAGYIQYF. CDR3 coding DNA: TGTGCCAGCAGGCGGGACAGACTAGCGGGTTACATTCAGTACTTC.

The chain uses TRBV6-5 and TRBJ2-5; maybe TRBD1 (6 bases). This CDR3 has 15 residues. The ends were cut back, 2 bases at V and 0 bases at J, with 10 bases in the middle. Germline CDR1 is MNHEY and CDR2 is SVGAGI. In DNA form, the CDR3 reads TGTGCCAGCAGTTACACAGACAGGTACCAAGAGACCCAGTACTTC. This sequence encodes CASSYTDRYQETQYF.

In nucleotides, the CDR3 is TGTGCCAGCAGCTTATATTTCCAGCAACAAGAGACCCAGTACTTC. It codes for CASSLYFQQQETQYF. The chain carries TRBV7-9 and TRBJ2-5; D is ambiguous. From germline, CDR1 is SEHNR and CDR2 FQNEAQ (reference sequence). Deletions cut 2 bases from V and 2 bases from J, with 12 bases between. CDR3 length equals 15 residues.